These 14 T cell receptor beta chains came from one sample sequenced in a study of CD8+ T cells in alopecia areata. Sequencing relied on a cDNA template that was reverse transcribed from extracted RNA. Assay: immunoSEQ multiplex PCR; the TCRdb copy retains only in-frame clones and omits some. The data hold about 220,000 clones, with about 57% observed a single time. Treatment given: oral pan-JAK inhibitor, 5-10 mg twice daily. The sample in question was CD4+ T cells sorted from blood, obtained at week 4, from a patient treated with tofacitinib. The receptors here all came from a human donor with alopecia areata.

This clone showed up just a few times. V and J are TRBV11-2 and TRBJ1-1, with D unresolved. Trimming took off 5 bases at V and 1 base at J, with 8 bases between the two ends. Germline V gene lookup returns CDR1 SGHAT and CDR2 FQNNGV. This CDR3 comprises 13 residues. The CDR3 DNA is TGTGCCAGCAGCCTTAATACGAACACTGAAGCTTTCTTT. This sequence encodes CASSLNTNTEAFF.

The CDR3 here is CASSLTAVRGYTF. The CDR3 DNA reads TGTGCCAGCAGTCTGACGGCCGTCCGGGGGTACACCTTC. V and J are TRBV7-2 and TRBJ1-2; possible D gene TRBD1, 5 bases. CDR1 and CDR2 from the germline V gene are SGHTA and FQGNSA. This CDR3 is 13 amino acids long. Trimming removed 6 bases from V and 11 bases from J, with 19 bases in between.

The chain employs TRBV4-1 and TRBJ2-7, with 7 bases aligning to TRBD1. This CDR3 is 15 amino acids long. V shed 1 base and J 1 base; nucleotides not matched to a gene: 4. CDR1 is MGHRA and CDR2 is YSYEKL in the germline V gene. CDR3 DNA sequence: TGCGCCAGCAGCCAAGTCGAGACAGGGTCCTACGAGCAGTACTTC. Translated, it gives CASSQVETGSYEQYF.

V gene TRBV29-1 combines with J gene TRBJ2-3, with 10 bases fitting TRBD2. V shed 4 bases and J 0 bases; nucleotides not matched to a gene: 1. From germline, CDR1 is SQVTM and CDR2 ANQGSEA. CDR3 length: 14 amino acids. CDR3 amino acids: CSVGTSGSTDTQYF. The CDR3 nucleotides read TGCAGCGTTGGGACTAGCGGAAGCACAGATACGCAGTATTTT.

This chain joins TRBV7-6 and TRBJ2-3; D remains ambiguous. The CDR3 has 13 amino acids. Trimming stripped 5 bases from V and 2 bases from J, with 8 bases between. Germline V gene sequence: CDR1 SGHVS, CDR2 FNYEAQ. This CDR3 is CASSHRHTDTQYF. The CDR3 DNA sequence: TGTGCCAGCAGCCACCGTCACACAGATACGCAGTATTTT.

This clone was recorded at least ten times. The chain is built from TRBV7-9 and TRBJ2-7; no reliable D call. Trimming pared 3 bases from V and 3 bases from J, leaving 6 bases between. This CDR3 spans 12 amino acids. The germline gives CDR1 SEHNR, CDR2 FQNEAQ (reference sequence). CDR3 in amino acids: CASSLHDYEQYF. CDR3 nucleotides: TGTGCCAGCAGCTTGCACGACTACGAGCAGTACTTC.

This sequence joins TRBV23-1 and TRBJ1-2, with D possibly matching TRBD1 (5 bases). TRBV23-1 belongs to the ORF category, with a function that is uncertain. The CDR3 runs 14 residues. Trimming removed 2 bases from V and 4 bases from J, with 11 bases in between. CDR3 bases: TGCGCCAGCAGTCAACCCAGGGAAAGCTATGGCTACACCTTC. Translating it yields CASSQPRESYGYTF.

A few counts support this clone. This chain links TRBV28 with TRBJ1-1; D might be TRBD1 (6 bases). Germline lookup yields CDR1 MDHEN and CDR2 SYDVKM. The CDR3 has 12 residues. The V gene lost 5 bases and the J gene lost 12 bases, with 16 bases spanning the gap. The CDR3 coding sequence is TGTGCCAGCAGTGTCCCTCCGGGACAATCTTTCTTT. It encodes CASSVPPGQSFF.

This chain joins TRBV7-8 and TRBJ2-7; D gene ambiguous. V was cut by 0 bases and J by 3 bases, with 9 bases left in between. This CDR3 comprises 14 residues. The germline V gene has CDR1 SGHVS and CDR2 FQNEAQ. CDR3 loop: CASSLAASFYEQYF. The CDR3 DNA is TGTGCCAGCAGCTTAGCGGCCAGTTTCTACGAGCAGTACTTC.

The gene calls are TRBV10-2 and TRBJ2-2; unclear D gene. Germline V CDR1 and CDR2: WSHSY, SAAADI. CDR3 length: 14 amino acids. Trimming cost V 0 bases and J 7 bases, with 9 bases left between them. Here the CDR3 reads CASSESHRSGELFF. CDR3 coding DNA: TGCGCCAGCAGTGAGTCGCATCGGAGCGGGGAGCTGTTTTTT.

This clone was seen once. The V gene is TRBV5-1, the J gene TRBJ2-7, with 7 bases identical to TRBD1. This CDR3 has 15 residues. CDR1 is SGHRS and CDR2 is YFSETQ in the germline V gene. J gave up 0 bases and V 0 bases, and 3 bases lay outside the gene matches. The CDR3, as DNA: TGCGCCAGCAGCTTGGGAGACAGGGACTCCTACGAGCAGTACTTC. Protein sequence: CASSLGDRDSYEQYF.

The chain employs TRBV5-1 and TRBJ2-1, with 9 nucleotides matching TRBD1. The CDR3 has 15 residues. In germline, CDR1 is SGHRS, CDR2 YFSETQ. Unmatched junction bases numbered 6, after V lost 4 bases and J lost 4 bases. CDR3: CASSRTGEEYNEQFF. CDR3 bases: TGCGCCAGCAGCCGGACAGGGGAGGAATACAATGAGCAGTTCTTC.

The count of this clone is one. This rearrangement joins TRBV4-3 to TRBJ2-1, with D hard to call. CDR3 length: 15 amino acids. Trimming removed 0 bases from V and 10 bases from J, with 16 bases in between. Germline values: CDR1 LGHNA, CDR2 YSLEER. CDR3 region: CASSQEGSPLGEQFF. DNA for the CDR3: TGCGCCAGCAGCCAAGAGGGGTCCCCCCTTGGGGAGCAGTTCTTC.

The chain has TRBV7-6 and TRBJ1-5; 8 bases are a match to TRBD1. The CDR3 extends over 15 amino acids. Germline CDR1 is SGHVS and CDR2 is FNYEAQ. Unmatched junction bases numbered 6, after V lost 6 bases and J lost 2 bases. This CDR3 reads CASSRGQGGNQPQHF. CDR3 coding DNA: TGTGCCAGCAGTAGAGGACAGGGCGGCAATCAGCCCCAGCATTTT.